A single sample is the source of the 3 T cell receptor beta chains below, sequenced in a study of shared clonotypes between healthy human individuals. The assay was immunoSEQ multiplex PCR, and TCRdb's table has in-frame clones only and misses some. The repertoire holds around 720,000 clones, with 55% to 85% as singletons. Sequences were obtained from memory CD4+ T cells sorted from blood. The sample's subset: CD45RA-negative fraction. All receptors come from a woman in her 30s in good health.

This chain joins TRBV5-4 and TRBJ1-1, with D perhaps TRBD1 (5 bases). V was pared by 5 bases and J by 0 bases, with 11 bases between. This CDR3 spans 14 amino acids. Germline CDR1 is SGHNT and CDR2 is YYREEE (reference sequence). The CDR3 spells CASRSQGVNTEAFF. For the CDR3, the DNA is TGTGCCAGCAGAAGTCAGGGAGTGAACACTGAAGCTTTCTTT.

V gene TRBV7-9 combines with J gene TRBJ1-2, with D possibly matching TRBD1 (5 bases). This CDR3 spans 15 amino acids. Trimming left V 0 bases short and J 3 bases short, with 11 bases between. The germline gives CDR1 SEHNR, CDR2 FQNEAQ (reference sequence). The CDR3 bases are TGTGCCAGCAGCTTAGCGGCCAGGGCGGACTATGGCTACACCTTC. It specifies CASSLAARADYGYTF.

Notes on this clone: The same CDR3 can be traced to other DNA sequences in this sample. This sequence joins TRBV5-6 and TRBJ1-2; D is unclear. This CDR3 contains 14 residues. Germline lookup yields CDR1 SGHDT and CDR2 YYEEEE. V gave up 2 bases and J gave up 4 bases, with 12 bases separating them. The CDR3 loop reads CASSFHRALYGYTF. The CDR3 DNA sequence: TGTGCCAGCAGCTTTCACCGGGCCCTCTATGGCTACACCTTC.